This T cell receptor (beta chain) was captured in a study of blood T cell repertoires in COVID-19. On the study more broadly: The United States, Italy and Spain supplied acute and convalescent COVID-19 samples.

Profiling relied on immunoSEQ multiplex PCR, and the TCRdb table lists in-frame clones only, not all of them. Of a few hundred thousand clones listed, 88% were seen once; the top ten hold under 8%. The CDR3 is 15 amino acids. The germline V and J ends were trimmed by 5 bases and 0 bases, with 8 bases remaining between them. CDR1 is LGHNT, CDR2 FRNRAP, per germline. The genes are TRBV12-5 and TRBJ1-6; possible D gene TRBD1, 6 bases. The sequenced sample was peripheral blood. The sequence was obtained from a woman aged 25 to 45 who had recovered from COVID-19. The CDR3 reads CASGNRVSYNSPLHF. CDR3 nucleotides: TGTGCTAGTGGTAACAGGGTCTCCTATAATTCACCCCTCCACTTT.